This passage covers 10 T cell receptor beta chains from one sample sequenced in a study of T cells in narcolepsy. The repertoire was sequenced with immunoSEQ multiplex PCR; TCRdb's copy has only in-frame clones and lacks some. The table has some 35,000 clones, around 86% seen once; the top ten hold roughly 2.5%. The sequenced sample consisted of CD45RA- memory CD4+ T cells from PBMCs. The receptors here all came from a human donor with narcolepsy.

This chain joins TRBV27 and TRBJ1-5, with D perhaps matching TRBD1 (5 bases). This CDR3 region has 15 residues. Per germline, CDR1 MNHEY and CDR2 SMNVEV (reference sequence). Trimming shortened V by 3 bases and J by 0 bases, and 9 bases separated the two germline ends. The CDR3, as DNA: TGTGCCAGCAGTTTGAGAGGGGTTAGCAATCAGCCCCAGCATTTT. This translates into CASSLRGVSNQPQHF.

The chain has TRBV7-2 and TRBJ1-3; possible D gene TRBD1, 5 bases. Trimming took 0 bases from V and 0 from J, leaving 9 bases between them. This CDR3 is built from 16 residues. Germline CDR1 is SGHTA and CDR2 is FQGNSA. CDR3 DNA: TGTGCCAGCAGCTTAGCGGGGCAAACCTCTGGAAACACCATATATTTT. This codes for CASSLAGQTSGNTIYF.

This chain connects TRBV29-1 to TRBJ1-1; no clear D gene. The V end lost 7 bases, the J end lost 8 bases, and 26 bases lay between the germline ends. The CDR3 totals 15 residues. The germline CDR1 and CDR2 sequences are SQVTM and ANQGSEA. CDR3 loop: CSAPGSTPGEREAFF. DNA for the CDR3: TGCAGCGCCCCCGGGTCAACCCCTGGAGAGCGCGAAGCTTTCTTT.

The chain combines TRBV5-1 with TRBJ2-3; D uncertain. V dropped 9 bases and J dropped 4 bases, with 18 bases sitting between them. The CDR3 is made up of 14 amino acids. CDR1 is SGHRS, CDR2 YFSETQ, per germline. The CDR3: CATYSGFGADTQYF. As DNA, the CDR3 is TGCGCCACCTACTCCGGGTTCGGCGCAGATACGCAGTATTTT.

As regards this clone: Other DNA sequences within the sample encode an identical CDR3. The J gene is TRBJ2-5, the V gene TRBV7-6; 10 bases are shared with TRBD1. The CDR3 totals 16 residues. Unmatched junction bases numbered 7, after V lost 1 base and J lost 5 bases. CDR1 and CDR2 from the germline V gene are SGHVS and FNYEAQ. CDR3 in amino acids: CASSLVGTGVGETQYF. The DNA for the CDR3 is TGTGCCAGCAGCTTAGTGGGGACAGGGGTTGGGGAGACCCAGTACTTC. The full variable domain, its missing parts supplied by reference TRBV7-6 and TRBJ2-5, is GAGVSQSPRYKVTKRGQDVALRCDPISGHVSLYWYRQALGQGPEFLTYFNYEAQQDKSGLPNDRFSAERPEGSISTLTIQRTEQRDSAMYRCASSLVGTGVGETQYFGPGTRLLVL.

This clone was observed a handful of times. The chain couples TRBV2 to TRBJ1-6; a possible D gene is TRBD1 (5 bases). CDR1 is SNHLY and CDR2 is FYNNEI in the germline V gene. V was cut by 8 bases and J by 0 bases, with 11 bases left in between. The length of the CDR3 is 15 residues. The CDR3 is CASFTGGSYNSPLHF. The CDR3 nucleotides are TGTGCCAGCTTCACAGGAGGCTCCTATAATTCACCCCTCCACTTT.

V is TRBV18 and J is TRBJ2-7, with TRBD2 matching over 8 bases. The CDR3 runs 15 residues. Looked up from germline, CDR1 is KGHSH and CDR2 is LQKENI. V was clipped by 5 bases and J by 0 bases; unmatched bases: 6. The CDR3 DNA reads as TGTGCCAGCTCAATATCGGGAGGGGGCTCCTACGAGCAGTACTTC. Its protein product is CASSISGGGSYEQYF.

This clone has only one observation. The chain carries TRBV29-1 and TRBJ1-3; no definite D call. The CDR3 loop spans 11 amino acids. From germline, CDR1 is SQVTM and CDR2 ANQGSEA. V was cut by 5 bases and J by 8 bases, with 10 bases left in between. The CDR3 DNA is TGCAGCGTTAAGGAGGGCTACACCATATATTTT. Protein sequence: CSVKEGYTIYF. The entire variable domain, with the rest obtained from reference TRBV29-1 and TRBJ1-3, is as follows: SAVISQKPSRDICQRGTSLTIQCQVDSQVTMMFWYRQQPGQSLTLIATANQGSEATYESGFVIDKFPISRPNLTFSTLTVSNMSPEDSSIYLCSVKEGYTIYFGEGSWLTVV.

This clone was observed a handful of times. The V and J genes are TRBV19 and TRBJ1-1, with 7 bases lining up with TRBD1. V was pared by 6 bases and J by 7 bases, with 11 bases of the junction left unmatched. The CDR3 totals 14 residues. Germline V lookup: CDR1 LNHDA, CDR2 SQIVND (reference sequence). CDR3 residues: CASSHRGRLDEAFF. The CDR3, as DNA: TGTGCCAGTAGCCACAGGGGAAGACTTGATGAAGCTTTCTTT.

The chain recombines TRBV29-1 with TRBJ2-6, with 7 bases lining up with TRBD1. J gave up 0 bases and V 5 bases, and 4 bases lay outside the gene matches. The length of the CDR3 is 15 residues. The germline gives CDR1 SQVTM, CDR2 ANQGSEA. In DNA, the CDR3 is TGCAGCGTTTCGACAGGGCACTCTGGGGCCAACGTCCTGACTTTC. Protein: CSVSTGHSGANVLTF.